What follows are 5 T cell receptor beta chains derived from one specimen sequenced in a study of T cells in Graves' hyperthyroidism and ophthalmopathy. Researchers amplified the TCR beta CDR3 regions from RNA transcripts. The study used the HTBI primer set for a first-round RT-PCR of the TCR CDR3. TCRdb fed the multiplex PCR reads into MiXCR, producing one record per CDR3 protein. This sample has 350,000 or so distinct CDR3 sequences, with about 18% found just once. Sequencing input: blood. The receptors were sampled from a woman aged 45 to 65 with Graves' hyperthyroidism.

This clonotype was recorded a few times. CDR3 loop: CASSFSTGRSGTEAFF. DNA of the CDR3: TGCGCCAGCAGCTTTAGTACAGGTCGGTCGGGCACTGAAGCTTTCTTT. The chain employs TRBV5-1 and TRBJ1-1; a weak D match, TRBD1 (5 bases). V lost 2 bases and J lost 4, with 18 bases in between. The germline V gene has CDR1 SGHRS and CDR2 YFSETQ. The CDR3 is made up of 16 amino acids.

This clonotype has just a few counts. The chain uses TRBV20-1 and TRBJ1-4; D is uncertain. The CDR3 sequence is 14 residues long. The V gene lost 0 bases and the J gene lost 0 bases, with 5 bases spanning the gap. The germline V gene encodes CDR1 DFQATT and CDR2 SNEGSKA (reference sequence). CDR3 sequence (DNA): TGCAGTGCTAGAGAAGTCCCAACTAATGAAAAACTGTTTTTT. Its translation is CSAREVPTNEKLFF.

This sequence joins TRBV7-9 and TRBJ2-7, with D perhaps TRBD1 or TRBD2 (5 bases each). The CDR3 contains 16 residues. Trimming shortened V by 3 bases and J by 0 bases, and 15 bases separated the two germline ends. Germline-derived CDR1 and CDR2 are SEHNR and FQNEAQ (reference sequence). The CDR3 DNA reads TGTGCCAGCAGCTTTGACGGGACCTTCCCCTCCTACGAGCAGTACTTC. Translating gives CASSFDGTFPSYEQYF. The complete variable domain, with remaining parts taken from reference TRBV7-9 and TRBJ2-7, reads DTGVSQNPRHKITKRGQNVTFRCDPISEHNRLYWYRQTLGQGPEFLTYFQNEAQLEKSRLLSDRFSAERPKGSFSTLEIQRTEQGDSAMYLCASSFDGTFPSYEQYFGPGTRLTVT.

The chain links TRBV28 to TRBJ1-1; no clear D gene. This CDR3 has 12 residues. The V and J ends lost 3 bases and 4 bases respectively, with 6 bases between them. Germline CDR1 reads MDHEN; CDR2 reads SYDVKM. CDR3 loop: CASSFLLTEAFF. CDR3 DNA: TGTGCCAGCAGTTTCCTCCTCACTGAAGCTTTCTTT.

This clonotype was counted a few times. The rearrangement uses TRBV10-3 and TRBJ2-3; TRBD2 might be the D (5 bases). CDR3 size: 16 residues. The ends were cut back, 3 bases at V and 4 bases at J, with 17 bases in the middle. Germline V lookup: CDR1 ENHRY, CDR2 SYGVKD. CDR3: CAISDNTRARPDTQYF. The CDR3, as DNA: TGTGCCATCAGTGACAACACGCGGGCCAGACCAGATACGCAGTATTTT.